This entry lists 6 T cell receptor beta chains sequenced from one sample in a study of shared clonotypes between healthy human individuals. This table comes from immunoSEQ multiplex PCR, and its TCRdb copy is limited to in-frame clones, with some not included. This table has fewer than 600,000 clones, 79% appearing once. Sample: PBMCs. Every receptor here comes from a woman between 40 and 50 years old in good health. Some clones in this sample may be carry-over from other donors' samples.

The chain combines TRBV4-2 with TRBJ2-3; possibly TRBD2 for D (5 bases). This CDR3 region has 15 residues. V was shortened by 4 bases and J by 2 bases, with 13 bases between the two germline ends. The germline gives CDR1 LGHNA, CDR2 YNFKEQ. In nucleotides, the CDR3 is TGTGCCAGCAGCCTCGGCGGGCTGTACACAGATACGCAGTATTTT. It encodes CASSLGGLYTDTQYF.

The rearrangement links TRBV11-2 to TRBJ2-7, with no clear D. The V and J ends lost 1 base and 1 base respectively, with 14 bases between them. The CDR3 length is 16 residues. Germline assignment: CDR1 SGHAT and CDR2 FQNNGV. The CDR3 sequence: CASSLGWGPTSYEQYF. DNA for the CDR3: TGTGCCAGCAGCTTAGGTTGGGGTCCCACGTCCTACGAGCAGTACTTC.

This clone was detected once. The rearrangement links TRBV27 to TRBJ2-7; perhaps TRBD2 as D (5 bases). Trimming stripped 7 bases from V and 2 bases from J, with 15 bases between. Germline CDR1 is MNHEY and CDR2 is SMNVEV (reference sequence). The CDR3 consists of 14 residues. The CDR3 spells CASIIGRATYEQYF. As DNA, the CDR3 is TGTGCCAGCATAATAGGGAGAGCCACCTACGAGCAGTACTTC.

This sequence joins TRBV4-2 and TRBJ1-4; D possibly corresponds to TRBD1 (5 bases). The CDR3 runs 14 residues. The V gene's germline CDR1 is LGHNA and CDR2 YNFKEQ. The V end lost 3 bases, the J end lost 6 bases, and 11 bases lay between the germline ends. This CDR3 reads CASSQAGGDEKLFF. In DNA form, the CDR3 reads TGTGCCAGCAGCCAGGCGGGGGGTGATGAAAAACTGTTTTTT.

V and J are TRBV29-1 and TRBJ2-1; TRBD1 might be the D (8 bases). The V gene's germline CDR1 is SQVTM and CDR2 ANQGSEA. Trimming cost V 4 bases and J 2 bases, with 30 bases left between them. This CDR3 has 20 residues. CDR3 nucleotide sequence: TGCAGCGTTGTATGGACAGGGACCGACGCGGGGGAACGAACCTACAATGAGCAGTTCTTC. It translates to CSVVWTGTDAGERTYNEQFF.

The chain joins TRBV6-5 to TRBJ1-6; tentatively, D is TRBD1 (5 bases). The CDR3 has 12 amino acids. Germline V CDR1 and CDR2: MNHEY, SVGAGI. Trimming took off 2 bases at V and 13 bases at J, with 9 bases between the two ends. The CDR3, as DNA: TGTGCCAGCAGTTACCGTCGGGGGCCCCTCCACTTT. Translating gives CASSYRRGPLHF.